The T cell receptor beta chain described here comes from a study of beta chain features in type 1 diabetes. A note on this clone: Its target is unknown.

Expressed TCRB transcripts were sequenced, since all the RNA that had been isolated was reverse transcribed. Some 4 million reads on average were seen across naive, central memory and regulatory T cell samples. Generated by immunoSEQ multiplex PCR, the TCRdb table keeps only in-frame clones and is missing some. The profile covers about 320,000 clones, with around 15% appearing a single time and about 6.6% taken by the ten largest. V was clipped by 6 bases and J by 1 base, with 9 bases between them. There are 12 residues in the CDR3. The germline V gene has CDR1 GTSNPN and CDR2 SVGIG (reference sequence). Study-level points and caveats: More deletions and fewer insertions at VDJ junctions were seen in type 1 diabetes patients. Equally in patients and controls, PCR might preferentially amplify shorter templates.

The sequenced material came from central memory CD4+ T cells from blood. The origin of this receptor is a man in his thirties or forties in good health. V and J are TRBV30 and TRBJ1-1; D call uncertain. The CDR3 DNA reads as TGTGCCTGTATACCAAGGAACACTGAAGCTTTCTTT. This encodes CACIPRNTEAFF. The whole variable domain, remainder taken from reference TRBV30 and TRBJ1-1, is SQTIHQWPATLVQPVGSPLSLECTVEGTSNPNLYWYRQAAGRGLQLLFYSVGIGQISSEVPQNLSASRPQDRQFILSSKKLLLSDSGFYLCACIPRNTEAFFGQGTRLTVV.